This T cell receptor (beta chain) is drawn from a study of blood T cell repertoires in COVID-19. Seattle-derived patients entered the study during active infection and were followed longitudinally. Germline assignment: CDR1 MGHDK and CDR2 SYGVNS. The V end lost 4 bases, the J end lost 7 bases, and 8 bases lay between the germline ends. The CDR3 contains 13 residues. Clones were sequenced by immunoSEQ multiplex PCR, and TCRdb holds only the in-frame ones, with some missing. The sample shows a few hundred thousand clones, around 89% of them seen only once. The chain is built from TRBV25-1 and TRBJ1-6, with a weak D call TRBD1 (6 bases). The sequenced sample was peripheral blood. This receptor was identified in a woman aged 25 to 39 with COVID-19, enrolled during active disease. CDR3 sequence (DNA): TGTGCCAGCAGTGGGACAGAGAATTCACCCCTCCACTTT. Translated: CASSGTENSPLHF.